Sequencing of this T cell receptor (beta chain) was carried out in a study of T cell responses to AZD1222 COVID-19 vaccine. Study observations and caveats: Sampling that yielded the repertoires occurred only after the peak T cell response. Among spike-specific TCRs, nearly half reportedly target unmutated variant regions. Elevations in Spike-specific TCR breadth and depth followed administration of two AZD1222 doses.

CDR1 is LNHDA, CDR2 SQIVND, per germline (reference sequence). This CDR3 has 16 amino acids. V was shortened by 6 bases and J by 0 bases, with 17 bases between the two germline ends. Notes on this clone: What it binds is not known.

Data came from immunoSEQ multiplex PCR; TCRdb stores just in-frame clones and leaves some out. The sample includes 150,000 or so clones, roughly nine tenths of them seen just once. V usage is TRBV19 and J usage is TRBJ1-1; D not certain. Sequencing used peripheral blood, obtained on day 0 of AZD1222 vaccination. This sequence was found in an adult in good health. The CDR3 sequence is CASSHGRLPMNTEAFF. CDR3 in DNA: TGTGCCAGTAGCCATGGCAGACTCCCCATGAACACTGAAGCTTTCTTT.